Detailed here is one T cell receptor (beta chain). Its antigen is unidentified. One end of the junction does not line up with germline, which may come from a read error. This CDR3 contains 11 residues. Genomic DNA, the template, was used for profiling of the TCR beta VDJ and CDR3. Using its own MiXCR run on the reads, TCRdb lists one record per CDR3 protein. The sample lists around 170,000 distinct CDR3 sequences; under 55% were seen once. Sequencing was done on patients that had shown CD8+CD57+ cell expansion by flow cytometry. This specimen comes from a study of CD8+CD57+ T cells in acquired aplastic anemia. Looking at the study overall: An average of about 3.2 ug of DNA was obtained from sorted CD4+ and CD8+ cells.

General study results and limits: Some 29 shared CD8+ CDR3s appeared highly expressed within patients' immunodominant clones. Controls and patients did not differ significantly in CD8+ Simpson's diversity.

The chain employs TRBV12-3 or TRBV12-4 and TRBJ1-4; D remains ambiguous. This receptor was identified in a human donor with aplastic anemia. The sequencing sample was made of sorted CD4+, CD8+, or CD8+CD57+ T cells (not recorded which) from PBMCs. The CDR3 bases are TGTGCCAGCAGTTCTAGGTGGAAACTGGTTTTT. Protein: CASSSRWKLVF.